This TCR beta chain was sequenced for a study of STAT5B mutations in CD4+ large granular lymphocyte leukemia. The method was immunoSEQ multiplex PCR; TCRdb's version includes in-frame clones alone and lacks a portion of them. The sample has some 35,000 clones; roughly 71% are singletons. Notes on this clone: The antigen remains undetermined.

Study-wide results and caveats: Without putative leukemic clones, patient CD4-sorted repertoires remained more clonal than healthy CD4+ repertoires. Higher CD4+ than CD8+ T-LGLL clonality might reflect small sample size.

V gave up 2 bases and J gave up 1 base, with 8 bases separating them. CDR1 and CDR2 (germline): MNHEY, SMNVEV (reference sequence). This CDR3 is 14 amino acids long. The V gene is TRBV27, the J gene TRBJ1-1; no firm D call. The receptor's source is a human donor in good health. Material: CD4+ T cells from blood buffy coats. The CDR3 is CASSLPQRNTEAFF. The CDR3 DNA follows: TGTGCCAGCAGTTTACCACAGAGGAACACTGAAGCTTTCTTT.